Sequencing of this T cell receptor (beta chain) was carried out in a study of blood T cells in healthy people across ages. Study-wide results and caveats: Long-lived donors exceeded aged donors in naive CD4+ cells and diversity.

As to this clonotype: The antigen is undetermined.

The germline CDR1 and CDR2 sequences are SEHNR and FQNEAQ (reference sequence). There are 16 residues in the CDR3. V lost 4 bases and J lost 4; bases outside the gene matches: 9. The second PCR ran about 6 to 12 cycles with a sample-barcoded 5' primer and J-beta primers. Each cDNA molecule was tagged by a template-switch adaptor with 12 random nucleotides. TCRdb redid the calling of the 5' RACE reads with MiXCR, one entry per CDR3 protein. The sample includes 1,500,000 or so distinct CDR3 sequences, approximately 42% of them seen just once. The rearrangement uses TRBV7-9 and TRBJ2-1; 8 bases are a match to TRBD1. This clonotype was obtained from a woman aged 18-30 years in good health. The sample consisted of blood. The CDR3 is CASSYPGTGTYNEQFF. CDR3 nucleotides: TGTGCCAGCAGCTACCCCGGGACAGGTACATACAATGAGCAGTTCTTC. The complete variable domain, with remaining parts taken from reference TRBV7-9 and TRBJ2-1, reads DTGVSQNPRHKITKRGQNVTFRCDPISEHNRLYWYRQTLGQGPEFLTYFQNEAQLEKSRLLSDRFSAERPKGSFSTLEIQRTEQGDSAMYLCASSYPGTGTYNEQFFGPGTRLTVL.